The present T cell receptor beta chain was sequenced within a study of T cell responses to AZD1222 COVID-19 vaccine. The overall study: Second-dose schedules of about 4 or about 12 weeks were combined.

Sequencing used immunoSEQ multiplex PCR; TCRdb keeps in-frame clones, though not all of them. This repertoire shows approximately 190,000 clones, 80% to 95% found once; its top ten account for 1% to 1.5%. V gave up 4 bases and J gave up 7 bases, with 7 bases separating them. The CDR3 totals 11 residues. Germline V gene data show CDR1 as GTSNPN and CDR2 as SVGIG (reference sequence). This chain connects TRBV30 to TRBJ2-2; unclear D gene. This TCR came from an adult in good health. The sample was peripheral blood, taken on day 0 of AZD1222 vaccination. The CDR3 region has the DNA TGTGCCTGGATCGACCGCGGGGAGCTGTTTTTT. Translated: CAWIDRGELFF.